This T cell receptor beta chain was sequenced in a study of CD8 T cells in Susac syndrome. Study conclusions and caveats: It was acknowledged by the study that relatively few individuals were included in its TCR sequencing and HLA analysis.

The V end was cut by 7 bases, the J end by 5 bases, with 22 bases between. CDR3 length: 16 amino acids. Reverse transcription of roughly 0.45 to 1 ug RNA was performed with random hexamers. TCR beta CDR3 was amplified by immunoSEQ covering 54 Vbeta and 13 Jbeta. TCRdb ran MiXCR on the immunoSEQ multiplex PCR reads and lists one entry per CDR3 protein. The sample has approximately 210,000 distinct CDR3 sequences; 95% are singletons. This clonotype was detected only once. What it binds is unknown. In blood CD8+ and CD4+ T cells, TCR beta underwent sequencing. While CD8+ and CD4+ T cells were isolated negatively, TEMRA cells were enriched by FACS.

This chain joins TRBV12-3 or TRBV12-4 and TRBJ2-3; D gene unclear. This TCR derives from a human donor with multiple sclerosis. The sample was CD4+ T cells from PBMCs. CDR3 DNA sequence: TGTGCCAGCACTCGCCATCCGTGGCAGAATGGAGATACGCAGTATTTT. Its protein product is CASTRHPWQNGDTQYF.